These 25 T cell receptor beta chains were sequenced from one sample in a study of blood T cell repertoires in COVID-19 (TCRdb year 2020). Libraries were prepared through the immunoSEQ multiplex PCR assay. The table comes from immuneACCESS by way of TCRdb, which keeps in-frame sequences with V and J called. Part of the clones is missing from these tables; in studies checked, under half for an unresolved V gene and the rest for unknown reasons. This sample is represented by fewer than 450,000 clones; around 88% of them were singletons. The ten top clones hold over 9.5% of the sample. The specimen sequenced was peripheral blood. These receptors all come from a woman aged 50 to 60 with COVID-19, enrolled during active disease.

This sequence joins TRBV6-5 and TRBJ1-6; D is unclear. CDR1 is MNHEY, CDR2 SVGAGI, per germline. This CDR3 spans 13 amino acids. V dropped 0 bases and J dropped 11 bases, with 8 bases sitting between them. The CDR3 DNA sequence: TGTGCCAGCAGTTACTCCCTAACGGCACCCCTCCACTTT. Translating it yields CASSYSLTAPLHF.

The CDR3 region has the DNA TGCGCCAGCAGCCAGACGGAGGGTGAGGTCGAAAAACTGTTTTTT. It is translated as CASSQTEGEVEKLFF. The chain carries TRBV4-1 and TRBJ1-4; D unclear. This CDR3 has 15 amino acids. In germline, CDR1 is MGHRA, CDR2 YSYEKL. Trimming took 3 bases from V and 8 from J, leaving 16 bases between them.

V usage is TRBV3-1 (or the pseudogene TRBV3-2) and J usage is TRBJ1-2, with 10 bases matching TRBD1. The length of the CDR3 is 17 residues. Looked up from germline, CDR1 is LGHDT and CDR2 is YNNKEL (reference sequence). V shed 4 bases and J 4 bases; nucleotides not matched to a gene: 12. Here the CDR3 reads CASSRRQGADWSYGYTF. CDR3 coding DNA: TGTGCCAGCAGCCGCAGACAGGGGGCAGATTGGTCCTATGGCTACACCTTC.

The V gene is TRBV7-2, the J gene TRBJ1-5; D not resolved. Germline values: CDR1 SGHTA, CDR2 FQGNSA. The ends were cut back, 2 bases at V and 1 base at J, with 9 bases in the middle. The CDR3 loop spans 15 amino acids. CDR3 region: CASSLMEGSNQPQHF. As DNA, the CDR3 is TGTGCCAGCAGCTTAATGGAGGGAAGCAATCAGCCCCAGCATTTT. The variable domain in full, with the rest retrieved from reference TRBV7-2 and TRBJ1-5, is GAGVSQSPSNKVTEKGKDVELRCDPISGHTALYWYRQSLGQGLEFLIYFQGNSAPDKSGLPSDRFSAERTGGSVSTLTIQRTQQEDSAVYLCASSLMEGSNQPQHFGDGTRLSIL.

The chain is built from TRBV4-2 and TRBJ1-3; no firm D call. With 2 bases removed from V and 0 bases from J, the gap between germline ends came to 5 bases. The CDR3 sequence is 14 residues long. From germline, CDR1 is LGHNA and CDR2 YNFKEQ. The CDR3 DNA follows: TGTGCCAGCAGCCAAACCGGCTCTGGAAACACCATATATTTT. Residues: CASSQTGSGNTIYF.

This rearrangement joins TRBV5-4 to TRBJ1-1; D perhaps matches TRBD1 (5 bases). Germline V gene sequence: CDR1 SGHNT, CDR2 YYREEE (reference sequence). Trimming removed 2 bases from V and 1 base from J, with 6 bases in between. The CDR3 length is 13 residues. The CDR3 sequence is CASSFGQNTEAFF. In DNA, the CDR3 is TGTGCCAGCAGCTTCGGACAGAACACTGAAGCTTTCTTT.

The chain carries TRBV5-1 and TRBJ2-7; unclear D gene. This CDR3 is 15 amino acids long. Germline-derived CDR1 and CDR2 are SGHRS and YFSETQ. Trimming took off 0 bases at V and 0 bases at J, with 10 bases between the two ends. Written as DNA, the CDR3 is TGCGCCAGCAGCTTGGAAGGCGACTTCTCCTACGAGCAGTACTTC. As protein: CASSLEGDFSYEQYF.

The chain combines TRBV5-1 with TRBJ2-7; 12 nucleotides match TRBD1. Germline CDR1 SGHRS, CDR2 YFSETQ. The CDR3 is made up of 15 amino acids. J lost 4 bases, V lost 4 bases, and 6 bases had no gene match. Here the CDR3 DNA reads TGCGCCAGCAGCACACCGGGACAGGGGGCTTACGAGCAGTACTTC. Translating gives CASSTPGQGAYEQYF.

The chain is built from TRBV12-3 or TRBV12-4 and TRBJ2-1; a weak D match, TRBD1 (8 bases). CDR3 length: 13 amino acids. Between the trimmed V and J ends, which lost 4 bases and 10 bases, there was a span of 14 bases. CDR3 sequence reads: CASSWNRGGEQFF. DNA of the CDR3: TGTGCCAGCAGTTGGAACAGGGGGGGAGAGCAGTTCTTC.

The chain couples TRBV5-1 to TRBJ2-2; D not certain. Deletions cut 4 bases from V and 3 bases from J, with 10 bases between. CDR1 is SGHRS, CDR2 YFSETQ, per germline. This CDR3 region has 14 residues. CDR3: CASSPGGYTGELFF. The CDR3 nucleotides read TGCGCCAGCAGCCCCGGCGGCTACACCGGGGAGCTGTTTTTT. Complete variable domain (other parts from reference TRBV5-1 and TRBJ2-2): KAGVTQTPRYLIKTRGQQVTLSCSPISGHRSVSWYQQTPGQGLQFLFEYFSETQRNKGNFPGRFSGRQFSNSRSEMNVSTLELGDSALYLCASSPGGYTGELFFGEGSRLTVL.

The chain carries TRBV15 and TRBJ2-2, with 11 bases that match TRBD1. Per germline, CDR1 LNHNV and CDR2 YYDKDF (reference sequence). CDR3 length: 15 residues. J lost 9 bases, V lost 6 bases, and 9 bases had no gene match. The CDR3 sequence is CATSTPGQGVRELFF. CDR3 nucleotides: TGTGCCACCAGTACCCCGGGACAGGGGGTCCGGGAGCTGTTTTTT.

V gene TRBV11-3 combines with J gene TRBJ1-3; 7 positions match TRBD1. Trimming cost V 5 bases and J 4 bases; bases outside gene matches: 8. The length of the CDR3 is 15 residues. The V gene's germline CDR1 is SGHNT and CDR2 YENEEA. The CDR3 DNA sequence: TGTGCCAGCAGCCGGCTAGGGACAGCGGGAAACACCATATATTTT. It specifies CASSRLGTAGNTIYF.

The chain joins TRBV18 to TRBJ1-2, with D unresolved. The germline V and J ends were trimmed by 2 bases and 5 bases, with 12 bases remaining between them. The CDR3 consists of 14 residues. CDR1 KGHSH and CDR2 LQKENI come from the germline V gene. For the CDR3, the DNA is TGTGCCAGCTCACCAGCCCGGGGTGGGTATGGCTACACCTTC. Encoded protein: CASSPARGGYGYTF. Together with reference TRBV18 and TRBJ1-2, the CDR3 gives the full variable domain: NAGVMQNPRHLVRRRGQEARLRCSPMKGHSHVYWYRQLPEEGLKFMVYLQKENIIDESGMPKERFSAEFPKEGPSILRIQQVVRGDSAAYFCASSPARGGYGYTFGSGTRLTVV.

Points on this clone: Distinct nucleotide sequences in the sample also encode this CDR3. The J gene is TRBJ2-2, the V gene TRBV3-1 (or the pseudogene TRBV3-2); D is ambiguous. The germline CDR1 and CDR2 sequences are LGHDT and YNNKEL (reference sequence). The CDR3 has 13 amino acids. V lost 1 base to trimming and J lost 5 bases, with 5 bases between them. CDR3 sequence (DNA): TGTGCCAGCAGCCAAGGCAGGACCGGGGAGCTGTTTTTT. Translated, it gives CASSQGRTGELFF.

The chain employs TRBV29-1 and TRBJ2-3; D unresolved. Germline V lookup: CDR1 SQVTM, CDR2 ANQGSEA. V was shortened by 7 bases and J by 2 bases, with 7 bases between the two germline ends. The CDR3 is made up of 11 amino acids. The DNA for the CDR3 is TGCAGCGATGGGCACACAGATACGCAGTATTTT. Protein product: CSDGHTDTQYF.

CDR3 residues: CASRTSGGLDGYTF. The CDR3 nucleotides read TGTGCCAGCAGGACCTCCGGGGGGCTGGATGGCTACACCTTC. V usage is TRBV6-5 and J usage is TRBJ1-2; possibly TRBD1 for D (6 bases). The CDR3 has 14 amino acids. The germline V gene has CDR1 MNHEY and CDR2 SVGAGI. V was shortened by 6 bases and J by 6 bases, with 17 bases between the two germline ends.

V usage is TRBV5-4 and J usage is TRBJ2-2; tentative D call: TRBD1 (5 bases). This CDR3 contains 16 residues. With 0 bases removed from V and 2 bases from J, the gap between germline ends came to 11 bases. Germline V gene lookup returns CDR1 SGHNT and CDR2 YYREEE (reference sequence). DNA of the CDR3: TGTGCCAGCAGCTTGGTGGCAGGGCGAAACACCGGGGAGCTGTTTTTT. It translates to CASSLVAGRNTGELFF.

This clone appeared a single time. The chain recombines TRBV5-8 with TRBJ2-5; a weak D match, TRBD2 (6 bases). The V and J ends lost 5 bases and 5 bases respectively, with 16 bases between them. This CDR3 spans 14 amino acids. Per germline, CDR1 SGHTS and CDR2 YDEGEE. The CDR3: CASSRSGSAETQYF. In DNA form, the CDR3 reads TGTGCCAGCAGTCGGTCCGGGAGTGCGGAGACCCAGTACTTC.

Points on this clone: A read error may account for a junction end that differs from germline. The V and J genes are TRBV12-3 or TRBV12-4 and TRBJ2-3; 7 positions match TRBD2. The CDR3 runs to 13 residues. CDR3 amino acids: CASSLGSGRNRVF. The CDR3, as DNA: TGTGCCAGCAGTTTAGGTAGCGGGCGCAACCGCGTATTT.

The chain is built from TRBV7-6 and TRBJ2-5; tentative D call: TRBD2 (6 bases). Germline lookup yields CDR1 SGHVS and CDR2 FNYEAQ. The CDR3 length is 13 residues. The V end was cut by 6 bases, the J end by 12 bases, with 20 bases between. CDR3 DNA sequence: TGTGCCAGCAGTGCAAATAGGGACTCACGGGAGTACTTC. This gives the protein CASSANRDSREYF.

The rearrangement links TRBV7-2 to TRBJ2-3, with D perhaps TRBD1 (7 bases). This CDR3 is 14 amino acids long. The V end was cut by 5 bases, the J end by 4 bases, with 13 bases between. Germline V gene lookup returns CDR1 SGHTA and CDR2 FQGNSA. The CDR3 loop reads CASSQSRGADTQYF. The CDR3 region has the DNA TGTGCCAGCAGCCAGAGCAGGGGGGCAGATACGCAGTATTTT.

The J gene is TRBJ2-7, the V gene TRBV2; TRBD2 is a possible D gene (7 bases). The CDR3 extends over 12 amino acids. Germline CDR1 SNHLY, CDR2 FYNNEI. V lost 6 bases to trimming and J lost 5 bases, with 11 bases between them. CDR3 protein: CASSVGGDEQYF. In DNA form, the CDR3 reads TGTGCCAGCAGCGTAGGGGGGGACGAGCAGTACTTC.

The CDR3 DNA is TGTGCCAGCAGCGTAGGGCCGAGACAGGGGGCTGGGGCCAACGTCCTGACTTTC. As protein: CASSVGPRQGAGANVLTF. J is TRBJ2-6 and V is TRBV9; 9 bases agree with TRBD1. Trimming at V came to 0 bases and at J to 2 bases, leaving 6 bases not matched to a gene. Germline-derived CDR1 and CDR2 are SGDLS and YYNGEE. This CDR3 has 18 residues. The variable domain in full, with the rest retrieved from reference TRBV9 and TRBJ2-6, is DSGVTQTPKHLITATGQRVTLRCSPRSGDLSVYWYQQSLDQGLQFLIQYYNGEERAKGNILERFSAQQFPDLHSELNLSSLELGDSALYFCASSVGPRQGAGANVLTFGAGSRLTVL.

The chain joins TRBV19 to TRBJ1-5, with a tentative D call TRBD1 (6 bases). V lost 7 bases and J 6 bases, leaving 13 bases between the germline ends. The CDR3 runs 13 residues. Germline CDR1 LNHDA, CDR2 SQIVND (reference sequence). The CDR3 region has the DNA TGTGCCAGTAATAACAGGGAACGTCAGCCCCAGCATTTT. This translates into CASNNRERQPQHF.

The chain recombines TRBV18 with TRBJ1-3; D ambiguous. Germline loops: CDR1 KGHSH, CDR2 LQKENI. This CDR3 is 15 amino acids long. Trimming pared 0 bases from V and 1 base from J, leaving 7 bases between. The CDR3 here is CASSPPRGSGNTIYF. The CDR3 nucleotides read TGTGCCAGCTCACCACCAAGAGGGTCTGGAAACACCATATATTTT.